This TCR beta chain was identified during a study of persistence of HIV-infected CD4 T cells. This clone was seen a handful of times. The target antigen is unknown. V was cut by 1 base and J by 5 bases, with 11 bases left in between. This CDR3 region has 15 residues. The germline gives CDR1 KGHSH, CDR2 LQKENI. Lysates of CMV-infected fibroblasts at around 10 ug/mL stimulated these cells. CD40L/CD69 double-negative CD45RO-high memory CD4+ T cells were collected. PBMCs were depleted of CD8+ T cells before stimulation. This was the immunoSEQ version 4 assay in survey mode. Assay used: immunoSEQ multiplex PCR; TCRdb lists only in-frame clones, some missing. The sample consists of 35,000 to 40,000 clones, 65% to 85% of them appearing once.

This clonotype originated in an adult man with HIV who was CMV-seropositive. Sample: CD4+ T cells sorted from PBMCs after roughly 18-hour stimulation, taken from a patient who received antiretroviral therapy. The genes are TRBV18 and TRBJ2-2, with D possibly being TRBD1 (5 bases). The CDR3 coding sequence is TGTGCCAGCTCACCACAAGACAGCCTGACCGGGGAGCTGTTTTTT. It yields the protein CASSPQDSLTGELFF.